The source of this T cell receptor (beta chain) is a study of blood T cell repertoires in COVID-19. About the study: Samples came from the United States, Italy and Spain, spanning acute and convalescent COVID-19. Sources were T cells, B-cell-depleted T cells, or PBMCs; the material itself was cDNA or gDNA.

Original processing notes: Amplified reference gene primers provided the basis for estimating nucleated cell counts. Only in-frame clones appear in the TCRdb table, and some are missing; sequencing was by immunoSEQ multiplex PCR. The DNA gave D and trimming, while V, J and clone size come from that table. Of around 42,000 clones listed, 80% are singletons. The V gene end was trimmed by 4 bases and the J gene end by 2 bases; junction bases not matched to a gene: 6. The CDR3 is 14 amino acids. Germline CDR1 is SGHDT and CDR2 is YYEEEE. Input material: peripheral blood. The chain employs TRBV5-6 and TRBJ2-7, with TRBD1 identical over 7 bases. The sequence was collected from a man older than 75 with active or convalescent COVID-19. CDR3 region: CASSEGQRTYEQYF. Written as DNA, the CDR3 is TGTGCCAGCAGCGAGGGACAGCGAACCTACGAGCAGTACTTC.